A selection of T cell receptor beta chains follows, all from one sample in a study of T cell changes during pregnancy in multiple sclerosis. The method was immunoSEQ multiplex PCR; TCRdb's version includes in-frame clones alone and lacks a portion of them. The sample carries around 72,000 clones, just over 90% recorded once. The input for sequencing was peripheral blood, taken in the second trimester of pregnancy. The source is a female donor in good health, enrolled as a control in a pregnancy study. CDR3s include the opening cysteine and the closing phenylalanine or tryptophan.

V gene	J gene	CDR3 protein
TRBV5-4	TRBJ2-1	CASSDAGRNNEQFF
TRBV7-3	TRBJ2-5	CASSLNPMASGAQETQYF
TRBV30	TRBJ1-6	CAWSVQGRSPLHF
TRBV5-4	TRBJ1-3	CASRDRGGGNTIYF
TRBV27	TRBJ2-1	CASIRGGGNEQFF
TRBV4-3	TRBJ1-1	CASSQDGAGNTEAFF
TRBV30	TRBJ1-4	CAWSRGPPPEKLFF
TRBV10-1	TRBJ1-1	CASSESGPEEEAFF
TRBV4-3	TRBJ2-2	CASSRSGGGPGELFF
TRBV5-5	TRBJ2-2	CASSLLAGDRTGELFF
TRBV6-5	TRBJ1-1	CASRPRDTNTEAFF
TRBV2	TRBJ2-2	CASSGTGRNTGELFF
TRBV2	TRBJ1-4	CASSSGTGIFVTNEKLFF
TRBV28	TRBJ1-1	CASHVGGASRKNTEAFF
TRBV19	TRBJ2-7	CASSRQGGLYEQYF